These T cell receptor beta chains were read from a single sample in a study of blood T cell repertoires in COVID-19. The assay was immunoSEQ multiplex PCR, and TCRdb's table has in-frame clones only and misses some. Altogether about 91,000 clones are present, 70% to 90% being singletons, with the ten largest covering roughly 8.1%. The sample comprised peripheral blood. The receptors stem from a woman aged 70 to 79 with acute or convalescent COVID-19. CDR3s include the opening cysteine and the closing phenylalanine or tryptophan. The D gene is left open where the match is weak. The size of a clone is reported for some rows only, either as once, few or many, or as a class for expanded clones.

abundance	v_gene	d_gene	j_gene	CDR3aa	CDR3nt
.	TRBV30	TRBD1	TRBJ1-1	CAWSIGGQNTEAFF	TGTGCCTGGAGTATAGGGGGCCAGAACACTGAAGCTTTCTTT
.	TRBV19	.	TRBJ1-1	CASSGEGGNTEAFF	TGTGCCAGTAGCGGGGAAGGAGGGAACACTGAAGCTTTCTTT
once	TRBV2	.	TRBJ1-2	CASSEYYRDTRNYGYTF	TGTGCCAGCAGCGAGTATTATCGGGACACCCGGAACTATGGCTACACCTTC
.	TRBV5-1	TRBD1	TRBJ2-5	CASSLAKTGADGAQYF	TGCGCCAGCAGCTTGGCCAAGACAGGGGCCGATGGGGCCCAGTACTTC
.	TRBV2	.	TRBJ2-5	CASSVRETQYF	TGTGCCAGCAGTGTCCGAGAGACCCAGTACTTC
.	TRBV27	TRBD2	TRBJ2-5	CASSLVPSGSLLETQYF	TGTGCCAGCAGTTTAGTCCCTAGCGGGAGTTTATTGGAGACCCAGTACTTC
.	TRBV30	.	TRBJ2-1	CAWMDWNNEQFF	TGTGCCTGGATGGACTGGAACAATGAGCAGTTCTTC
.	TRBV19	.	TRBJ1-1	CASSISVTEAFF	TGTGCCAGTAGTATCTCTGTAACTGAAGCTTTCTTT
.	TRBV30	.	TRBJ2-4	CACRTDGAKNIQYF	TGTGCCTGCCGGACTGATGGAGCCAAAAACATTCAGTACTTC
.	TRBV4-1	.	TRBJ1-1	CASSQVWGLNTEAFF	TGCGCCAGCAGCCAAGTCTGGGGCTTGAACACTGAAGCTTTCTTT
.	TRBV27	TRBD2	TRBJ2-1	CASSFTSGGFEQFF	TGTGCCAGCAGTTTTACTAGCGGGGGGTTTGAGCAGTTCTTC
.	TRBV7-8	.	TRBJ1-5	CASSPFSEPQHF	TGTGCCAGCAGCCCCTTTTCTGAGCCCCAGCATTTT
.	TRBV10-3	.	TRBJ2-7	CAISETDRINYEQYF	TGTGCCATCAGTGAAACCGACAGGATCAACTACGAGCAGTACTTC
.	TRBV19	TRBD1	TRBJ1-6	CASSWDRATFQPLHF	TGTGCCAGTAGTTGGGACAGGGCGACTTTTCAACCCCTCCACTTT
.	TRBV3-1/TRBV3-2	TRBD2	TRBJ2-3	CASSQDPSGYTTDTQYF	TGTGCCAGCAGCCAAGATCCTAGCGGGTACACCACAGATACGCAGTATTTT
.	TRBV5-6	.	TRBJ1-3	CASSLYRSSGNTIYF	TGTGCCAGCAGCTTGTATAGGAGCTCTGGAAACACCATATATTTT
.	TRBV6-5	.	TRBJ2-7	CASTTRGGATYEQYF	TGTGCCAGCACCACGAGGGGGGGGGCGACCTACGAGCAGTACTTC
.	TRBV2	.	TRBJ1-6	CASSLQGEPSGSPLHF	TGTGCCAGCAGTTTACAGGGAGAACCGAGTGGTTCACCCCTCCACTTT
.	TRBV19	TRBD1	TRBJ1-5	CASSNPPDRGVFNQPQHF	TGTGCCAGTAGTAACCCCCCGGACAGGGGAGTTTTCAATCAGCCCCAGCATTTT
.	TRBV7-9	TRBD1	TRBJ1-1	CASSQTGGTEAFF	TGTGCCAGCAGTCAAACAGGGGGCACTGAAGCTTTCTTT
.	TRBV4-1	TRBD1	TRBJ1-1	CASTKGGQNTEAFF	TGCGCCAGCACCAAAGGGGGCCAGAACACTGAAGCTTTCTTT
.	TRBV5-6	.	TRBJ2-5	CASRNRERETQYF	TGTGCCAGCAGGAACAGGGAAAGAGAGACCCAGTACTTC
.	TRBV18	.	TRBJ2-3	CASSPKGDTQYF	TGTGCCAGCTCACCAAAGGGGGATACGCAGTATTTT
once	TRBV28	.	TRBJ1-2	CASSLPGFSYGYTF	TGTGCCAGCAGTTTACCAGGGTTTAGCTATGGCTACACCTTC
once	TRBV5-1	TRBD1	TRBJ2-2	CASSLGQGASGELFF	TGCGCCAGCAGCTTGGGACAGGGGGCGAGCGGGGAGCTGTTTTTT
.	TRBV11-2	TRBD2	TRBJ2-2	CASSPWDYRTGELFF	TGTGCCAGCAGCCCATGGGACTATCGGACCGGGGAGCTGTTTTTT
.	TRBV7-9	TRBD2	TRBJ2-2	CASRGGVSGNTGELFF	TGTGCCAGCAGGGGAGGGGTGAGCGGGAACACCGGGGAGCTGTTTTTT
.	TRBV2	.	TRBJ2-6	CASSESGSGANVLTF	TGTGCCAGCAGTGAATCAGGGTCTGGGGCCAACGTCCTGACTTTC
once	TRBV2	TRBD2	TRBJ2-5	CASRETSLETQYF	TGTGCCAGCAGGGAGACTAGCTTGGAGACCCAGTACTTC
.	TRBV5-6	.	TRBJ2-2	CASSFDYGGLNTGELFF	TGTGCCAGCAGCTTCGATTACGGCGGACTGAACACCGGGGAGCTGTTTTTT
.	TRBV9	TRBD1	TRBJ1-2	CASSVGGGDYGYTF	TGTGCCAGCAGCGTAGGAGGGGGCGACTATGGCTACACCTTC
.	TRBV27	.	TRBJ1-6	CASSAGFAANSPLHF	TGTGCCAGCAGTGCGGGCTTCGCGGCTAATTCACCCCTCCACTTT
once	TRBV5-5	TRBD2	TRBJ2-7	CASSLGSLSGGAYEQYF	TGTGCCAGCAGCTTGGGAAGCCTAAGCGGGGGGGCCTACGAGCAGTACTTC
once	TRBV6-5	TRBD1	TRBJ1-3	CASRRGTDSGNTIYF	TGTGCCAGCAGACGGGGGACAGACTCTGGAAACACCATATATTTT
.	TRBV6-5	.	TRBJ2-7	CASSPAGQPYEQYF	TGTGCCAGCTCTCCTGCAGGACAGCCCTACGAGCAGTACTTC
once	TRBV5-1	.	TRBJ2-7	CASSLGGTAYEQYF	TGCGCCAGCAGCTTGGGCGGGACTGCCTACGAGCAGTACTTC
.	TRBV27	.	TRBJ2-7	CASSLLNSGYEQYF	TGTGCCAGCAGTTTACTTAACAGTGGCTACGAGCAGTACTTC
.	TRBV6-5	.	TRBJ2-5	CASTGQFADETQYF	TGTGCCAGCACCGGACAGTTTGCAGACGAGACCCAGTACTTC
.	TRBV24-1	.	TRBJ1-2	CATSAYRDGYTF	TGTGCCACCAGTGCCTACAGGGATGGCTACACCTTC
.	TRBV24-1	TRBD2	TRBJ2-3	CASSSGGGYTQYF	TGTGCCTCCTCCTCGGGAGGAGGGTATACGCAGTATTTT